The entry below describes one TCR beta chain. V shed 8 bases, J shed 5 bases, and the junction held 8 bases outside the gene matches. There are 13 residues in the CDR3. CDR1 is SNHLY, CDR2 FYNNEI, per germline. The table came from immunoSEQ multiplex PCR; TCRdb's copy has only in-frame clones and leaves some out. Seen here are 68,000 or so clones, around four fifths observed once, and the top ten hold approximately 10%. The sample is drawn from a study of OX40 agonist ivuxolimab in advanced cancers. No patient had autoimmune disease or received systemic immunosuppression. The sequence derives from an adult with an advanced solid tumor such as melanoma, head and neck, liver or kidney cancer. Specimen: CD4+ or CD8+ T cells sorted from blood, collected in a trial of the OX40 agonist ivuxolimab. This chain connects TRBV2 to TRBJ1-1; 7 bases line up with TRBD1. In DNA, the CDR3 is TGTGCCAGCGCTGGACAGGAATTGACTGAAGCTTTCTTT. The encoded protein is CASAGQELTEAFF.